Presented here are 24 T cell receptor beta chains from one specimen sequenced in a study of T cells in women clearing cervical HPV infection. Only in-frame clones appear in the TCRdb table, and some are missing; sequencing was by immunoSEQ multiplex PCR. The sample has tens of thousands of clones. Sequencing was performed on blood buffy coat. The source is a woman aged 18-69 years with a cervical HPV16 infection that either progressed to CIN3+ or cleared (not recorded which).

About this clone: The observed sequence ends 3 residues before the CDR3 terminus, with the missing tail filled in from the germline J gene. The chain links TRBV5-1 to TRBJ2-5, with D hard to call. The CDR3 has 14 amino acids. Trimming stripped 6 bases from V and 1 base from J, with 13 bases between. Looked up from germline, CDR1 is SGHRS and CDR2 is YFSETQ. This CDR3 reads CASTSLPGQETQYF. The DNA read from the CDR3 is TGCGCCAGCACCTCCCTACCGGGCCAAGAGACC.

Turning to this clone: The CDR3 end falls 3 residues outside the read, so it is completed with the germline J gene. This chain connects TRBV2 to TRBJ2-2, with D perhaps matching TRBD1 (6 bases). V was shortened by 8 bases and J by 4 bases, with 14 bases between the two germline ends. CDR1 and CDR2 from the germline V gene are SNHLY and FYNNEI. The CDR3 has 14 amino acids. The covered CDR3 bases are TGTGCCAGCGGCGACTCGACAGGCACCGGGGAG. It yields the protein CASGDSTGTGE. The whole CDR3 is CASGDSTGTGELFF.

Notes on this clone: Sequencing ends 3 residues short of the CDR3 end; the germline J gene provides the rest. J is TRBJ1-3 and V is TRBV29-1, with 9 positions matching TRBD1. CDR3 length: 14 amino acids. Germline V gene lookup returns CDR1 SQVTM and CDR2 ANQGSEA. The V segment lost 3 bases and the J segment 1 base; nucleotides outside the gene matches: 1. CDR3 sequence: CSVDDRGSGNTIYF. Partial CDR3 DNA: TGCAGCGTTGACGACAGGGGGTCTGGAAACACC.

For this clone: The read terminates 3 residues ahead of where the CDR3 ends, so the germline J gene completes it. The J gene is TRBJ2-5, the V gene TRBV30; TRBD1 matches 7 bases. The CDR3 has 14 amino acids. V gave up 4 bases and J gave up 3 bases; unmatched junction bases: 8. Per the germline V gene, CDR1 is GTSNPN and CDR2 is SVGIG (reference sequence). The CDR3 sequence: CAWTRQGREETQYF. Partial CDR3 DNA: TGTGCCTGGACACGACAGGGAAGGGAAGAGACC.

Worth noting for this clone: The observed sequence ends 3 residues before the CDR3 terminus, with the missing tail filled in from the germline J gene. The V call is TRBV2, the J call TRBJ1-2; the match to TRBD1 covers 7 bases. This CDR3 is 15 amino acids long. Looked up from germline, CDR1 is SNHLY and CDR2 is FYNNEI. The DNA read from the CDR3 is TGTGCCAGCAGCGCTCAACCTCTGGGGACAGTTCGC. This gives the protein CASSAQPLGTVR. The whole CDR3 reads CASSAQPLGTVRYTF.

A remark on this clone: The read is 3 residues too short to cover the CDR3 end, so that end is filled in from the germline J gene. The chain has TRBV4-1 and TRBJ2-7; maybe TRBD2 (6 bases). The CDR3 length is 15 residues. V lost 0 bases and J lost 5, with 14 bases in between. Germline assignment: CDR1 MGHRA and CDR2 YSYEKL. Partial CDR3 DNA: TGCGCCAGCAGCCAAGATCAAAGGGGAGGCGACGAG. This sequence encodes CASSQDQRGGDE. The CDR3 in its entirety is CASSQDQRGGDEQYF.

Concerning this clone itself: The observed sequence ends 3 residues before the CDR3 terminus, with the missing tail filled in from the germline J gene. The rearrangement uses TRBV19 and TRBJ1-1; possibly TRBD1 for D (6 bases). Deletions cut 0 bases from V and 2 bases from J, with 13 bases between. Looked up from germline, CDR1 is LNHDA and CDR2 is SQIVND (reference sequence). The length of the CDR3 is 16 residues. The CDR3 bases that were read are TGTGCCAGTAGTATAGATCCGACAGGCCGTAACACTGAA. It encodes CASSIDPTGRNTE. The CDR3, in full, reads CASSIDPTGRNTEAFF.

A note on this clone: With the read ending 3 residues before the CDR3 end, the germline J gene is used to fill in that end. The chain carries TRBV20-1 and TRBJ2-3; TRBD1 is a possible D gene (6 bases). The CDR3 loop spans 15 amino acids. CDR1 and CDR2 (germline): DFQATT, SNEGSKA (reference sequence). V was clipped by 0 bases and J by 7 bases, with 17 bases between them. The CDR3 here is CSARDRTAPRNTQYF. The covered CDR3 bases are TGCAGTGCTAGAGATCGGACAGCCCCCCGGAATACG.

Concerning this clone: The read terminates 3 residues ahead of where the CDR3 ends, so the germline J gene completes it. The J gene is TRBJ2-1, the V gene TRBV7-3; 13 bases are shared with TRBD2. The germline V gene encodes CDR1 SGHTA and CDR2 FQGTGA. The CDR3 is 18 amino acids. Germline trimming cut 4 bases from V and 8 bases from J; bases unmatched to any gene: 14. The CDR3 sequence is CASSSRPPGLAGNDEQFF. CDR3 DNA, as far as it was read: TGTGCCAGCAGCTCACGTCCCCCGGGACTAGCGGGAAACGATGAG.

Concerning this clone itself: The missing CDR3 end, 3 residues past where the read stops, is filled in from the germline J gene. This sequence joins TRBV2 and TRBJ2-3; D gene unclear. The CDR3 has 12 amino acids. The ends were cut back, 5 bases at V and 0 bases at J, with 3 bases in the middle. Germline CDR1 SNHLY, CDR2 FYNNEI. CDR3 DNA (partial): TGTGCCAGCAGTATAAGCACAGATACG. Its translation is CASSISTDT. Given in full, the CDR3 is CASSISTDTQYF.

For this clone: The read terminates 3 residues ahead of where the CDR3 ends, so the germline J gene completes it. This sequence joins TRBV30 and TRBJ2-2; 9 positions agree with TRBD2. Germline lookup yields CDR1 GTSNPN and CDR2 SVGIG (reference sequence). The CDR3 is 15 amino acids. The J segment lost 4 bases and the V segment lost 4 bases, leaving 7 bases of the junction unmatched. The sequenced CDR3 bases are TGTGCCTGGACGGCGGGAGGGCCTGGCACCGGGGAG. It is translated as CAWTAGGPGTGE. The full CDR3 sequence reads CAWTAGGPGTGELFF. The full variable domain, in which reference TRBV30 and TRBJ2-2 provide the parts outside the CDR3, is SQTIHQWPATLVQPVGSPLSLECTVEGTSNPNLYWYRQAAGRGLQLLFYSVGIGQISSEVPQNLSASRPQDRQFILSSKKLLLSDSGFYLCAWTAGGPGTGELFFGEGSRLTVL.

Turning to this clone: The read finishes 3 residues shy of the CDR3 end, and the germline J gene is used to complete it. The chain employs TRBV19 and TRBJ2-7; TRBD1 matches 7 bases. CDR3 length: 15 amino acids. Germline V gene data show CDR1 as LNHDA and CDR2 as SQIVND (reference sequence). V shed 3 bases, J shed 3 bases, and the junction held 8 bases outside the gene matches. The CDR3 reads CASSMGQSGYYEQYF. CDR3 DNA, as far as it was read: TGTGCCAGTAGTATGGGACAGAGTGGTTACTACGAG.

Worth noting for this clone: The read halts 3 residues ahead of the CDR3 end, with the missing end drawn from the germline J gene. The rearrangement uses TRBV18 and TRBJ1-1, with D possibly TRBD1 on 6 matching bases. Per germline, CDR1 KGHSH and CDR2 LQKENI. V was clipped by 5 bases and J by 4 bases, with 17 bases between them. The CDR3 length is 15 residues. CDR3 protein: CASSGPQTGPTEAFF. The sequenced part of the CDR3 DNA is TGTGCCAGCTCAGGACCTCAGACAGGACCCACTGAA.

Note on this clone: The read finishes 3 residues shy of the CDR3 end, and the germline J gene is used to complete it. The chain is built from TRBV5-1 and TRBJ2-3; 11 bases align to TRBD2. Trimming cost V 2 bases and J 2 bases; bases outside gene matches: 4. Germline V gene data show CDR1 as SGHRS and CDR2 as YFSETQ. The CDR3 contains 16 residues. The chain's CDR3 is CASSFKLAGDTDTQYF. Incomplete CDR3 DNA: TGCGCCAGCAGCTTTAAACTAGCGGGGGACACAGATACG.

Notes on this clone: The CDR3 end is not reached by the read, which stops 3 residues before it; the germline J gene fills it in. The rearrangement joins TRBV5-1 to TRBJ1-1, with D hard to call. V was shortened by 4 bases and J by 2 bases, with 18 bases between the two germline ends. This CDR3 contains 16 residues. Germline-derived CDR1 and CDR2 are SGHRS and YFSETQ. Here the CDR3 reads CASSRGLGQVNTEAFF. The covered CDR3 bases are TGCGCCAGCAGCCGGGGATTAGGGCAGGTCAACACTGAA.

As regards this clone: The read falls 3 residues short of the CDR3 end, and the missing part is taken from the germline J gene. The V and J genes are TRBV29-1 and TRBJ2-7; 7 bases line up with TRBD1. With 8 bases clipped from V and 5 bases from J, the junction kept 12 bases outside the gene matches. This CDR3 spans 13 amino acids. Germline lookup yields CDR1 SQVTM and CDR2 ANQGSEA. The CDR3 loop reads CSTTATGFDEQYF. The part of the CDR3 DNA that was read is TGCAGCACTACCGCGACAGGGTTTGACGAG.

Partial CDR3 DNA: TGTGCCAGCAGCGACGGGTCGCAGACC. It specifies CASSDGSQT. The complete CDR3 reads CASSDGSQTQYF. The chain is built from TRBV7-9 and TRBJ2-5; D uncertain. The CDR3 end lies 3 residues beyond the end of the read and is filled in from the germline J gene. Per germline, CDR1 SEHNR and CDR2 FQNEAQ (reference sequence). V lost 5 bases, J lost 6 bases, and 10 bases lay in between. This CDR3 contains 12 residues.

Comments on this clone: The CDR3 is cut off 3 residues early in the read; its end comes from the germline J gene. The chain recombines TRBV2 with TRBJ1-1; TRBD1 agrees at 9 bases. Per the germline V gene, CDR1 is SNHLY and CDR2 is FYNNEI. The CDR3 loop spans 14 amino acids. CDR3 DNA (partial): TGTGCCAGCAGTGCGTCTAGGGGACAGGGAGAA. This translates into CASSASRGQGE. The full CDR3 sequence reads CASSASRGQGEAFF.

As concerns this clone: The read halts 3 residues ahead of the CDR3 end, with the missing end drawn from the germline J gene. The gene calls are TRBV7-2 and TRBJ1-2; 8 nucleotides match TRBD1. Trimming cost V 5 bases and J 3 bases; bases outside gene matches: 8. CDR1 is SGHTA and CDR2 is FQGNSA in the germline V gene. The CDR3 sequence is 15 residues long. The sequenced part of the CDR3 DNA is TGTGCCAGCAGCCAGGGACAGGCGGGTGACTATGGC. Its translation: CASSQGQAGDYG. The full CDR3 protein reads CASSQGQAGDYGYTF.

Comments on this clone: The CDR3 end is not reached by the read, which stops 3 residues before it; the germline J gene fills it in. The chain joins TRBV20-1 to TRBJ2-1; 9 bases are shared with TRBD2. Trimming removed 6 bases from V and 3 bases from J; junction bases left unmatched: 18. The CDR3 runs to 18 residues. Germline CDR1 reads DFQATT; CDR2 reads SNEGSKA (reference sequence). The covered CDR3 bases are TGCAGTGCCGTCGGGGGTAGCGGGAGACATGTGCTCTACAATGAG. Translated, it gives CSAVGGSGRHVLYNE. The complete CDR3 sequence is CSAVGGSGRHVLYNEQFF.

On this clone itself: Read sequence stops 3 residues before the CDR3 end, and the germline J gene provides the missing end. V and J are TRBV19 and TRBJ1-1; TRBD1 aligns across 8 bases. After removal of 5 bases from V and 4 bases from J, the junction contained 3 bases not matched to a gene. Germline CDR1 reads LNHDA; CDR2 reads SQIVND (reference sequence). This CDR3 has 13 amino acids. The sequenced part of the CDR3 DNA is TGTGCCAGTAGTGATACAGGGGGCACTGAA. Protein sequence: CASSDTGGTE. The entire CDR3 is CASSDTGGTEAFF.

As to this clone: The DNA ends 3 residues before the CDR3 does, and the rest of the CDR3 is filled in from the germline J gene. The chain couples TRBV18 to TRBJ2-5; 7 bases map to TRBD1. This CDR3 has 15 amino acids. CDR1 KGHSH and CDR2 LQKENI come from the germline V gene. Unmatched junction bases numbered 12, after V lost 6 bases and J lost 5 bases. CDR3 DNA (partial): TGTGCCAGCTCGCACGGGACAGATCGCGGGGAGACC. Protein: CASSHGTDRGET. The CDR3 as a whole reads CASSHGTDRGETQYF.

To note about this clone: The observed sequence ends 3 residues before the CDR3 terminus, with the missing tail filled in from the germline J gene. J is TRBJ2-7 and V is TRBV27; D call uncertain. The CDR3 covers 15 residues. Germline V gene data show CDR1 as MNHEY and CDR2 as SMNVEV (reference sequence). Trimming removed 2 bases at V and 4 bases at J, with 15 bases between. The CDR3 reads CASSLGDFHVYEQYF. The DNA read from the CDR3 is TGTGCCAGCAGTTTAGGTGACTTCCACGTTTACGAG.

Details on this clone: The read ends 3 residues shy of where the CDR3 ends; the end is completed using the germline J gene. The chain uses TRBV2 and TRBJ1-2; D might be TRBD1 (6 bases). Germline V gives CDR1 SNHLY, CDR2 FYNNEI. This CDR3 has 12 residues. This CDR3 is CASSGGTGNYTF. CDR3 DNA, as far as it was read: TGTGCCAGCAGTGGGGGTACAGGGAAC.